This T cell receptor beta chain was obtained from a study of multiple sclerosis patients with progressive multifocal leukoencephalopathy. General study findings and limits: Findings may reflect JC virus infection or just general immunocompromise.

Each PCR contained spiked synthetic TR CDR3 controls spanning every V-J pairing. The assay was immunoSEQ multiplex PCR, and TCRdb's table has in-frame clones only and misses some. The table shows roughly 32,000 clones, with roughly 87% occurring only once. Of note for this clone: What it recognizes is unknown.

The V and J ends lost 3 bases and 4 bases respectively, with 16 bases between them. This CDR3 is 16 amino acids long. Germline-derived CDR1 and CDR2 are KGHSH and LQKENI. Time point meaning: time of PML onset. V and J are TRBV18 and TRBJ1-5; a possible D gene is TRBD1 (6 bases). This receptor was taken from a human donor with progressive multifocal leukoencephalopathy. Here the sequenced sample was PBMCs, taken from a patient treated with natalizumab. The CDR3, as DNA: TGTGCCAGCTCACCGGGATCACAGGGTCTTAATCAGCCCCAGCATTTT. This encodes CASSPGSQGLNQPQHF.